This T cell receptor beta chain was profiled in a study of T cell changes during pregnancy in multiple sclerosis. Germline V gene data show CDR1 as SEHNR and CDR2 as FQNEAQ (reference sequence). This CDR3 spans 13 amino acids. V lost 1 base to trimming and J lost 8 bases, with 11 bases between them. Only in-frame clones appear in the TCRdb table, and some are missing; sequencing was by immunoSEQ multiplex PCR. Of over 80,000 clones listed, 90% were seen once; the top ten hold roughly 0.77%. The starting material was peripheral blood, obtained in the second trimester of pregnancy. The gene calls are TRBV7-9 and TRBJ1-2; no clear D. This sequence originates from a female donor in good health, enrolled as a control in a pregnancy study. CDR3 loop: CASSLVRGEGYTF. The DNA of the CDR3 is TGTGCCAGCAGCTTAGTCCGCGGAGAAGGCTACACCTTC.